This paragraph reports one T cell receptor (beta chain). There is no known antigen for this receptor. Base qualities are missing; no much larger clone stands one base away. The cohort was made up of 500 to 850 healthy bone marrow donors. At the time of sampling, every cohort member was nominally healthy, though immune exposures that went unrecorded were likely present. The donor was CMV seropositive and belonged to the group of about 290 seropositive cohort members. Each donor provided a peripheral blood sample, and peripheral blood mononuclear cells were used for TCR beta sequencing. The Qiagen DNeasy Blood Extraction Kit was used to extract genomic DNA from the blood cell samples. Trimming removed 0 bases from V and 2 bases from J, leaving 15 bases between the germline ends. Inclusive of the bounding cysteine and phenylalanine, the CDR3 is 17 residues long. The retained sequence is limited to the CDR3, 51 bases, with the frame set at the first base. From a lookup of the germline V gene, CDR1 and CDR2 are MGHRA and YSYEKL.

Library preparation used the immunoSEQ multiplex PCR assay. For the multiplex PCR, a mixture combining 60 forward primers for TCR Vbeta segments and 13 reverse primers for TCR Jbeta segments was used. The CDR3 region of rearranged TCR beta genes was amplified from genomic DNA by a multiplex PCR assay. Amplified TCR beta libraries were sequenced as 87-base-pair reads on the Illumina HiSeq System. On the authors' methods: A later analysis tallied roughly 78 million unique TCR beta chains across the 700 or so repertoires, and roughly 11 million of those chains were shared by two or more donors. To remove PCR and sequencing errors, raw reads were error-corrected and collapsed into unique sequences using a nearest-neighbor algorithm that merged closely related sequences. CDR3 sequences were aligned to IMGT reference sequences to assign V, D and J gene segments. For a sequence to be retained, a match of at least six nucleotides was required to both a V gene segment and a J gene segment. Rearrangements were classified as productive when the CDR3 lacked stop codons and remained in frame with V and J, and all other rearrangements were classified as non-productive. Following IMGT convention, CDR3 was defined as the stretch from the second conserved V-encoded cysteine up to the conserved J-encoded phenylalanine. The earlier analysis of some 540 of the donors excluded any sequence lacking an unambiguous match to a single V gene segment. An earlier analysis of 587 of the donors called V segments functional above 56.7% productive rearrangements and segregating when the between-donor standard deviation exceeded 5%. To diagnose cytomegalovirus status from the catalog of TCR beta chain sequences, a statistical classification framework was built. V and J gene assignment, in a later analysis, came from comparing TCR nucleotide sequences with IMGT/GENE-DB human TR gene sequences. A later analysis assigned CDR3 sequences and most-parsimonious VDJ recombination scenarios with the TCRdist pipeline. In a later analysis, each TCR beta chain was defined by its CDR3 amino acid sequence together with its V-gene family, and reads without a unique V-gene family were excluded. In a later analysis, 500 to 650 highly shared, low-generation-probability nucleotide sequences were removed to address suspected cross-contamination and a sequencing artifact. A later analysis calculated a clonal expansion index for each public chain from normalized within-repertoire ranks of inferred template counts. In a later analysis, generation probabilities were computed with a VDJ recombination model fitted to out-of-frame rearrangements, and the resulting probabilities were checked against IGoR. Hypergeometric tests were used in a later analysis to score TCR-TCR, TCR-HLA and TCR-CMV co-occurrence, with a repertoire-size bias correction applied to the TCR pairs. To estimate false discovery rates, a later analysis permuted the HLA or CMV assignments 20 times. A later analysis grouped co-occurring TCRs with DBSCAN, adding TCRdist sequence similarity when clustering within HLA-allele-positive subsets. Repertoires with fewer than 30,000 or more than 120,000 public chains, plus five repertoires with anomalous nucleotide sharing, were excluded from co-occurrence clustering. Here the immuneACCESS table is served through TCRdb, limited to in-frame sequences with V and J called. Missing clones are a known gap in these copies; in checked studies unresolved V genes cover under half, and the rest lacks a known reason. For V, J and clone size, that table is used; D and trimming come from the DNA. Recorded for this sample are approximately 180,000 clones; 77% of them occurred a single time. The top ten hold 3.5% to 4.5% of the sample.

These data belong to a study of cytomegalovirus exposure and HLA in healthy donors (dated by TCRdb to 2016 to 2017). Regarding the research as a whole: An earlier analysis of 587 of the donors reported 250 to 300 Gb of sequence data and around 120 million unique TCR beta sequences from 150 million to 200 million T cells. Donor age, sex, ethnicity and CMV serostatus were collected together with the repertoire data. Across 300 to 500 genotyped donors of the cohort, an average of about 240,000 unique TCR beta nucleotide sequences per donor were sequenced, and around 19% of those sequences were non-productive. In a later analysis, previously published TCR beta repertoires from fewer than 750 donors were re-analyzed and high-resolution HLA genotyping was added so that TCR occurrence patterns could be studied. Class I and class II HLA loci were covered by the typing at four-digit resolution. Of the approximately 400 genotyped donors, 65% to 90% were placed in the genetic ancestry cluster associated with self-reported Caucasian donors. The study combined high-throughput TCR immunosequencing, statistical association of individual TCRs with disease status, and machine learning to predict cytomegalovirus infection status. To decide whether each TCR beta V gene segment behaved as functional or pseudogenic, an earlier analysis of 587 of the donors relied on high-throughput TCR beta sequencing. The study aimed to test whether cataloging public T cell receptors could reveal signatures of past pathogen exposure. Rather than using new phenotypic data, the later analysis identified candidate immune exposures from TCR beta sequences and from how often those sequences occurred across donors. Genome-wide SNP genotypes for about 65% of the roughly 670 donors were used in a later genetic analysis, which treated that subset as a discovery cohort. An early release covering about 600 HLA-typed donors comprised about 300 gigabases of sequencing data and around 80 million unique TCR sequences. Every repertoire in the discovery cohort had been generated on one and the same sequencing platform. The number of donors typed differed by locus, with roughly 620-640 for A, B, C, DRB1 and DQB1, roughly 520 for DQA1, under 610 for DPA1, and roughly 450 for DPB1. Using immunosequencing, the study profiled T cell repertoires from about 610 subjects and related those repertoires to cytomegalovirus serostatus. A separate validation cohort of about 110 different subjects was used in addition to the 666-subject first cohort. Roughly 5 DR-DQ haplotypes were handled as single units for association and clustering because linkage in the cohort was strong. The paper's findings and limits, for the study overall: V-gene and J-gene trimming of TCR beta chains was associated with a missense DCLRE1C variant in a later genetic analysis, and the association was replicated in an independent cohort. Some IMGT-functional V segments, including TRBV6-2 and TRBV6-3, could not be distinguished by the 87-base-pair reads and were therefore excluded. According to the authors, the approach could potentially be generalized to other disease states and immunological phenotypes. Broadly in line with IMGT annotations, most TCR beta V segments showed up in productive rearrangements about 90% or about 30% of the time in an earlier analysis of around 600 of the donors. Compared with equally common non-associated chains, HLA-associated TCR beta chains in a later analysis were more clonally expanded and had lower generation probabilities. Linkage disequilibrium might explain the correlated functional status among segregating V segments, but an unknown experimental factor could not be excluded. Specific HLA alleles were associated with 15,000 to 20,000 TCR beta sequences at a false discovery rate of 0.05 in a later analysis. Three of the identified cytomegalovirus-associated TCR beta chains were confirmed in vitro to be specific for cytomegalovirus antigens. Presence/absence analyses assumed roughly uniform sequencing depth across donors, an assumption that may not hold. Because HLA typing was unavailable for some donors at each locus, only the typed subset was used in association tests. For the cohort, immune exposure information was limited to CMV serostatus. A further reported finding was that TCR beta sequences accurately predicted the HLA-A and HLA-B alleles for most subjects in the first cohort. In a later genetic analysis, fewer N-insertions in productive TCRs were reported among donors in an Asian-associated ancestry cluster than the approximately 670-donor mean. While some public TCRs were present in many individuals, most TCR sequences turned up only very rarely across donors. Most CMV-associated TCR beta chains appeared to be HLA-restricted in a later analysis, and the HLA associations seemed to be driven largely by CMV exposure. According to a later analysis, parvovirus B19, influenza, CMV and Epstein-Barr virus appeared linked to several top co-occurrence clusters. A cluster of highly shared sequence variants was judged likely to be a technical artifact of the sequencing pipeline. In the study, about 150 TCR beta chains were listed as associated with cytomegalovirus. Only TCR beta chains were sequenced in this cohort, and the absence of alpha or paired-chain data limited detectable features. The earlier analysis of about 600 of the donors excluded 15 to 20 rarely observed V segments, including chromosome 9 orphons, because counts were too low. In a later analysis, the rate of TCR association differed among HLA loci, with DRB1 alleles having the most associated TCRs and HLA-C alleles having the fewest. The classifier was reported to diagnose cytomegalovirus status with high specificity and sensitivity in both the original cohort and the validation cohort. Assigning TCR associations to individual alleles was difficult when HLA alleles, especially DR and DQ, strongly co-occurred.

The chain links TRBV4-1 with TRBJ2-3; no confident D gene assignment can be made. The TCR was taken from a woman aged 60-70 years in good health and CMV-seropositive. The specimen sequenced was PBMCs. The CDR3 reads CASSQDGGGSDTDTQYF. The DNA reads TGCGCCAGCAGCCAAGATGGCGGCGGTTCTGACACAGATACGCAGTATTTT.